These T cell receptor beta chains were read from a single sample in a study of blood T cell repertoires in COVID-19. Sequencing used immunoSEQ multiplex PCR; TCRdb keeps in-frame clones, though not all of them. The sample carries around 280,000 clones, 88% recorded once. The sample was peripheral blood. The origin of the receptors is a woman under 40 with COVID-19, enrolled during active disease. Both conserved end residues are trimmed from each CDR3. The order of the fields is clone size, J gene, V gene, CDR3 protein. A clone size is listed for some rows: how often the clone was seen (once, few, many), or a class if it is expanded.

NA TRBJ2-7 TRBV18 ASSPGTVNSYEQY
NA TRBJ2-7 TRBV30 AWSPGQGYHEQY
NA TRBJ1-5 TRBV20-1 SASYNSNQPQH
NA TRBJ2-1 TRBV11-2 ASSLRASGRAGPYNEQF
NA TRBJ2-1 TRBV19 ASSNSGRGSNEQF
NA TRBJ2-5 TRBV18 ASSPSPVQETQY
NA TRBJ2-7 TRBV20-1 SAHRVEQY
NA TRBJ1-1 TRBV30 AWSSYPKTGSEAF
NA TRBJ2-3 TRBV6-4 ASSDSAGTDTQY
NA TRBJ1-3 TRBV28 ASSFRNSGNTIY
few TRBJ1-3 TRBV5-1 ASSFDRDSGNTIY
NA TRBJ1-6 TRBV4-3 ASSQEAGVTLH
NA TRBJ1-4 TRBV4-2 ASSPSTGGDEKLF
NA TRBJ2-7 TRBV5-6 ASSFSGTGAQY
NA TRBJ2-7 TRBV7-8 ASSFRLAYEQY
NA TRBJ2-3 TRBV4-2 ASSQSAGDSSDTQY
NA TRBJ1-3 TRBV28 ASSLNRGDSGNTIY
NA TRBJ2-3 TRBV9 ASSSWTGATPTHTDTQY
NA TRBJ2-1 TRBV27 ASCGTASYNEQF
NA TRBJ2-7 TRBV12-3/TRBV12-4 ASNPGTTPQY
NA TRBJ2-3 TRBV10-3 AIGQFGTDTQY
NA TRBJ2-1 TRBV7-6 ASSLALASGRSYNEQF
NA TRBJ2-7 TRBV19 ASSKKAGTSGATNYEQY
NA TRBJ2-1 TRBV30 AWSVGGSYNEQF
NA TRBJ2-1 TRBV9 ASSVGPSYNEQF
NA TRBJ2-7 TRBV10-1 ASSAPVYDFF
NA TRBJ2-1 TRBV7-3 ASSWTSGGGNEQF
NA TRBJ2-3 TRBV16 ASSPSSGADTQY
NA TRBJ2-2 TRBV7-3 ASSLRHNTGELF
NA TRBJ1-4 TRBV19 ASSMERRGEKLF
NA TRBJ2-5 TRBV5-5 ASSREPPPPVETQY
NA TRBJ2-4 TRBV28 ASSPRGGTKNIQY
NA TRBJ1-2 TRBV2 ASSGNYGYT
NA TRBJ1-2 TRBV7-3 ASSGLGAETNYGYT
NA TRBJ2-7 TRBV13 ASSPRGLATSGSNYEQY
NA TRBJ2-5 TRBV5-5 ASSPSQGEETQY
NA TRBJ2-7 TRBV2 ASSEDRVIYEQY
NA TRBJ1-2 TRBV2 ASRQGRDRNYGYT
NA TRBJ2-2 TRBV2 AIPDARGTGELF
once TRBJ2-2 TRBV5-4 ASSLVLAQNTGELF
NA TRBJ1-3 TRBV10-3 AIRDRGNTIY
NA TRBJ1-2 TRBV10-3 ATSDRDLLNYGYT
once TRBJ1-2 TRBV28 ASSGGRTGIYGYT
NA TRBJ1-2 TRBV27 ASSLSRDYGYT
NA TRBJ2-7 TRBV6-6 ASSASGGIEQY
NA TRBJ2-1 TRBV5-6 ASSFDMSSYNEQF
NA TRBJ2-2 TRBV10-3 AISDREAGELF
NA TRBJ2-5 TRBV29-1 SVGTGSQETQY